This T cell receptor (beta chain) was captured by sequencing in a study of blood T cell repertoires in COVID-19. Overall study context: Some COVID-19 samples were acute and others convalescent; all came from the United States, Italy and Spain. The cDNA or gDNA used as material had been derived from T cells, B-cell-depleted T cells, or PBMCs.

As handled by the study authors: Amplification with reference gene primers provided the estimates of nucleated cell counts. The assay was immunoSEQ multiplex PCR, and TCRdb's table has in-frame clones only and misses some. V, J and clone size are those of that table, while D and trimming were read from the DNA. Seen here are some 200,000 clones, 85% to 90% observed once, and the top ten hold over 3.5%. The V and J ends lost 3 bases and 4 bases, in that order; junction bases with no gene match: 13. Looked up from germline, CDR1 is SGHNT and CDR2 is YENEEA. This CDR3 is 19 amino acids long. This clonotype was sampled from a man between 18 and 29 years old with active or convalescent COVID-19. This chain connects TRBV11-3 to TRBJ2-5, with 14 bases aligning to TRBD2. Sample: peripheral blood. Here the CDR3 DNA reads TGTGCCAGCAGCTTCTACGGGACTAGCGGGGGACTAGAGGGAGAGACCCAGTACTTC. It codes for CASSFYGTSGGLEGETQYF.